This record looks at one T cell receptor beta chain sequence and its context. TCRdb's copy holds only in-frame clones and misses some; the assay was immunoSEQ multiplex PCR. This sample carries about 68,000 clones, roughly 97% of them seen once, and the ten largest clones take roughly 0.25%. Germline trimming cut 7 bases from V and 6 bases from J; bases unmatched to any gene: 6. CDR1 is MNHEY, CDR2 SVGAGI, per germline. The CDR3 length is 14 residues. This specimen belongs to a study of technical replicates of blood from a few donors. The rearrangement joins TRBV6-5 to TRBJ2-7; 13 nucleotides agree with TRBD2. The TCR originated in a human donor in good health. The sequencing sample was made of T cells isolated from PBMCs. The CDR3 nucleotides are TGTGCCAGCAAAATGGGACTAGCGGGATCCGAGCAGTACTTC. Protein: CASKMGLAGSEQYF.